Detailed here is one T cell receptor (beta chain). The data were obtained in a study of blood T cell repertoires in COVID-19. Some clones are missing from TCRdb's copy, which holds only in-frame ones; the method was immunoSEQ multiplex PCR. Among over 150,000 clones listed, 70% to 85% were seen once. Germline assignment: CDR1 SGHTA and CDR2 FQGTGA. The CDR3 runs to 16 residues. J gave up 3 bases and V 0 bases, and 6 bases lay outside the gene matches. Sequencing input: peripheral blood. The receptor comes from a human donor with acute or convalescent COVID-19. The donor label of this sample is uncertain. This chain connects TRBV7-3 to TRBJ2-3; 7 bases are shared with TRBD2. CDR3 nucleotides: TGTGCCAGCAGCTTAACGGGCGGGAGAGGGACAGATACGCAGTATTTT. Translating gives CASSLTGGRGTDTQYF.